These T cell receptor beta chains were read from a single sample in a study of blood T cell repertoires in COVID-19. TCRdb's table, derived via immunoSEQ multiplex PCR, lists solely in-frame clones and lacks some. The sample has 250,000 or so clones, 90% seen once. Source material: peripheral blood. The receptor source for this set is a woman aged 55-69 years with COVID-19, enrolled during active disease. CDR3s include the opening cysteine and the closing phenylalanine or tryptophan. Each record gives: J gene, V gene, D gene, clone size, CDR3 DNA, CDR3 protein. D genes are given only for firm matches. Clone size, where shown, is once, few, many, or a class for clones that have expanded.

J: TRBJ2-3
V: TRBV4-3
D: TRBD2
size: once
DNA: TGCGCCAGCAGCCAAATCTCTAGCGGGGGAGCAGATACGCAGTATTTT
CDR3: CASSQISSGGADTQYF

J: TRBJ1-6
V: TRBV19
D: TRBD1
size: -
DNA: TGTGCCAGCTCCGGGACAGGGGTTAATTCACCCCTCCACTTT
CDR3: CASSGTGVNSPLHF

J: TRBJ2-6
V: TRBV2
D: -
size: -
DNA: TGTGCCAGCAGTGACGGGTCTGGGGCCAACGTCCTGACTTTC
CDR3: CASSDGSGANVLTF

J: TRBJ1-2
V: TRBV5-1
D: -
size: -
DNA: TGCGCCAGCAGCTTGGGCCCGGGAGACGAACGCGGCTACACCTTC
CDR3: CASSLGPGDERGYTF

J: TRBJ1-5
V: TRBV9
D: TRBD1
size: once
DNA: TGTGCCACCGCGGGTACGGGACAGGGGCGTAGCAATCAGCCCCAGCATTTT
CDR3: CATAGTGQGRSNQPQHF

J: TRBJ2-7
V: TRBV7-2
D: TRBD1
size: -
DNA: TGTGCCAGCAGCTTAGTGACAGGGAAGGAGCAGTACTTC
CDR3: CASSLVTGKEQYF

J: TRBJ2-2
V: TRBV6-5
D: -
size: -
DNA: TGTGCCAGCAGCCTGGACAGCCGGGCCGGGGAGCTGTTTTTT
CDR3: CASSLDSRAGELFF

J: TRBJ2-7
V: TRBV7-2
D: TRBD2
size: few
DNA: TGTGCCAGCAGCTTAGAGTATTCCGGGGGGGTCTCCTACGAGCAGTACTTC
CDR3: CASSLEYSGGVSYEQYF

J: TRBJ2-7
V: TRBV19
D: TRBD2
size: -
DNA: TGTGCCAGTAGTTACCGAAGCGGGGGAGAGCAGTACTTC
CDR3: CASSYRSGGEQYF

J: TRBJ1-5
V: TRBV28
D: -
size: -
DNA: TGTGCCAGCAGTGACGGAGAGTATCAGCCCCAGCATTTT
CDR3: CASSDGEYQPQHF

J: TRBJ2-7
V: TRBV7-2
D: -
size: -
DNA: TGTGCCAGCAGTTCGTCTTTTTACGAGCAGTACTTC
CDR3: CASSSSFYEQYF

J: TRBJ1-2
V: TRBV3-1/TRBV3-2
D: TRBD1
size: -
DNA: TGTGCCAGCAGCCCCCGGACAGGGACCTATGGCTACACCTTC
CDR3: CASSPRTGTYGYTF

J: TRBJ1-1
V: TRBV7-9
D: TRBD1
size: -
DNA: TGTGCCAGCATGGGACAGGGGAGCTTCGAAGCTTTCTTT
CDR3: CASMGQGSFEAFF

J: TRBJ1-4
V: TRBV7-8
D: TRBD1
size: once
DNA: TGTGCCAGCAGACTGACAGGGGGCCAAGGTGAAAAACTGTTTTTT
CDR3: CASRLTGGQGEKLFF

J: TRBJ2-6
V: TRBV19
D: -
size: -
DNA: TGTGCCAGTAGTATAGGTTCGGGGCGGCAGGGGAGCTCTGGGGCCAACGTCCTGACTTTC
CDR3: CASSIGSGRQGSSGANVLTF

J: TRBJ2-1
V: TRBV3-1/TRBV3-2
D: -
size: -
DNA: TGTGCCAGCAGCTCAGTACAGGGTACTGAGCAGTTCTTC
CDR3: CASSSVQGTEQFF

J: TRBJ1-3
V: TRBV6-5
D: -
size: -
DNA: TGTGCCAGCAGTTACGGACAGAGCTCTGGAAACACCATATATTTT
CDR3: CASSYGQSSGNTIYF

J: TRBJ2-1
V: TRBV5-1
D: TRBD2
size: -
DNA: TGCGCCAGCCAACCGGGGACTAGCAATGAGCAGTTCTTC
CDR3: CASQPGTSNEQFF

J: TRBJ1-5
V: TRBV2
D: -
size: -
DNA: TGTGCCAGCAGTCGTCAGAACCTTAATCAGCCCCAGCATTTT
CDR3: CASSRQNLNQPQHF

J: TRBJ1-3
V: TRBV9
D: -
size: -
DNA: TGTGCCAGCAGCGTCGCAGGCTCTGGAAACACCATATATTTT
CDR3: CASSVAGSGNTIYF

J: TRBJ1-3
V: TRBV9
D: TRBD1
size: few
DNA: TGTGCCAGCAGCGGTGAAACAGGGGGTGGAAACACCATATATTTT
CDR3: CASSGETGGGNTIYF

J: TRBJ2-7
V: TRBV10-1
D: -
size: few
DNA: TGCGCCAGCAGTGAAGGTTCGGCGACAAGGTGGAGGTACGAGCAGTACTTC
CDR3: CASSEGSATRWRYEQYF

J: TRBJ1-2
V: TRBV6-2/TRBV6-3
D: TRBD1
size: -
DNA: TGTGCCAGCAGTCCCGGGACAGGTGACCTTCCTCGCTATGGCTACACCTTC
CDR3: CASSPGTGDLPRYGYTF

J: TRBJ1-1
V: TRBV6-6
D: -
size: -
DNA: TGTGCCAGCAGTTATGGGGGATACACCCGGGAGACTGAAGCTTTCTTT
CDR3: CASSYGGYTRETEAFF

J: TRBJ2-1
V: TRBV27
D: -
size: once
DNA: TGTGCCAGCAGTTCAGGGTGGGTTAGGAATGAGCAGTTCTTC
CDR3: CASSSGWVRNEQFF

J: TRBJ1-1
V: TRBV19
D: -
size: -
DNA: TGTGCCAGTAGTAATCCGGGAGGCGGGGTGAACACTGAAGCTTTCTTT
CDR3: CASSNPGGGVNTEAFF

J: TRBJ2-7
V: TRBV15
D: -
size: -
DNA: TGTGCCACCAGCAGAGATGGGGGGCGGGGGATTCGATACGAGCAGTACTTC
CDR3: CATSRDGGRGIRYEQYF

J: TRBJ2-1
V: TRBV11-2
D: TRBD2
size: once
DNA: TGTGCCAGCAGCCAAGGGAGACTAGCGGGGGGTACTTTCTACAATGAGCAGTTCTTC
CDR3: CASSQGRLAGGTFYNEQFF

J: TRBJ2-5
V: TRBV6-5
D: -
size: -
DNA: TGTGCCAGCACCGAAGAGACCCAGTACTTC
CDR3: CASTEETQYF

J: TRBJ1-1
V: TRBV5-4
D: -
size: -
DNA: TGTGCCAGCAGCTCCGAGTTGAACACTGAAGCTTTCTTT
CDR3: CASSSELNTEAFF

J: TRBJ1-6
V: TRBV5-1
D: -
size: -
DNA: TGCGCCAGCAGCTTGGCGGGATTTTCACCCCTCCACTTT
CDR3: CASSLAGFSPLHF

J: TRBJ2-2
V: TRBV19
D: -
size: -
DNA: TGTGCCAGTAGTAATACGAGGGATTCCGGGGAGCTGTTTTTT
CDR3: CASSNTRDSGELFF

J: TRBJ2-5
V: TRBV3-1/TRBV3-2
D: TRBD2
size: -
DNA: TGTGCCAGCAGCCAAGCCCGGGCTAGCGGGTCCGGTGGGGCCCAGTACTTC
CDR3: CASSQARASGSGGAQYF

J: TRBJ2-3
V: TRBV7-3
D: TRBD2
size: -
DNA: TGTGCCAGCAGCTCTGGAGCGGGGGGCCGCACAGATACGCAGTATTTT
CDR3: CASSSGAGGRTDTQYF

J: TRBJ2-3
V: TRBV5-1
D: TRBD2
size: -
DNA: TGCGCCAGCAGCTTGGCTCCGAGGCGGAGCGGGGGGCCCTTGGGGCCGGGTACGCAGTATTTT
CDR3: CASSLAPRRSGGPLGPGTQYF

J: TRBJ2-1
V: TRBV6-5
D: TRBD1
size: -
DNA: TGTGCCAGCAGTTCCGGGACAGGGCTTTTAGGGGTGCAGTTCTTC
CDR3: CASSSGTGLLGVQFF

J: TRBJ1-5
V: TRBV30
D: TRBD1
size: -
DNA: TGTGCCTGGAGTCCGGGACAGGGGCCGATAGATCAGCCCCAGCATTTT
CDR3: CAWSPGQGPIDQPQHF

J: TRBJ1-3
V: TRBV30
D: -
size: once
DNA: TGTGCCTGGAGTGTACGGCGGGCGTCCTCTGGAAACACCATATATTTT
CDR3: CAWSVRRASSGNTIYF

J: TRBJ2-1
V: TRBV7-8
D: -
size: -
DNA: TGTGCCAGCAGCTTATCAACAGCCAACGAGCAGTTCTTC
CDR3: CASSLSTANEQFF

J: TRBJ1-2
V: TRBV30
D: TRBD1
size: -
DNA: TGTGCCCGTCGACAGGGCCTAGACTATGGCTACACCTTC
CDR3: CARRQGLDYGYTF

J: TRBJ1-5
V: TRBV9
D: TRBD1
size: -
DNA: TGTGCCAGCAGCGTATCTCCACAGGGGACCGCTTGCAATCAGCCCCAGCATTTT
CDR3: CASSVSPQGTACNQPQHF

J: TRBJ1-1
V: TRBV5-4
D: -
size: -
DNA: TGTGCCAGCAGCTTGGTGGGGGCCATGAACACTGAAGCTTTCTTT
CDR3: CASSLVGAMNTEAFF

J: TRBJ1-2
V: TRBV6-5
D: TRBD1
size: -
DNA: TGTGCCACCCACTTCAGGGGGCGAGGCTATGGCTACACCTTC
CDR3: CATHFRGRGYGYTF

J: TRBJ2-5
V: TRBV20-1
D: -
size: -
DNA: TGCAGTGCTAGTAGGGGGGGGCCACAAGAGACCCAGTACTTC
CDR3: CSASRGGPQETQYF

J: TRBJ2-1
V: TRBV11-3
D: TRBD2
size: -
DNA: TGTGCCAGCAGCCCCGTCGGGACTAGCGGTCGGGGGCTGCAGTTCTTC
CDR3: CASSPVGTSGRGLQFF

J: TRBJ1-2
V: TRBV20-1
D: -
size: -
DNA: TGCAGTGCTAGGGCCCGGGATGGCTACACCTTC
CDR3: CSARARDGYTF

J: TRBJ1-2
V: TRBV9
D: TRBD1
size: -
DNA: TGTGCCAGCAGCGACCGGGACAGGGGGCGAGTACATGGCTACACCTTC
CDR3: CASSDRDRGRVHGYTF

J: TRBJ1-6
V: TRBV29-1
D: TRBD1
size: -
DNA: TGCAGCGTTGGGACAGGGTCGGGTTCACCCCTCCACTTT
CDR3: CSVGTGSGSPLHF

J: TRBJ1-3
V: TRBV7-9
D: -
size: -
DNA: TGTGCCAGCAGCTTCACTCAGGGGTCCGGAAACACCATATATTTT
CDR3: CASSFTQGSGNTIYF

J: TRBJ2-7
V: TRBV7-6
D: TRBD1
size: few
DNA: TGTGCCAGCAGCCCTAGACAGGGGGCGCAGGGCGAGCAGTACTTC
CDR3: CASSPRQGAQGEQYF

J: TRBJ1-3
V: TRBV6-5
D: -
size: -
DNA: TGTGCCAGCAGCCTTACCAGCTCTGGAAACACCATATATTTT
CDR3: CASSLTSSGNTIYF

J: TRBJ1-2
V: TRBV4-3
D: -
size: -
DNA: TGCGCCAGCAGCCAAGATTCCGGGGTTGGCTACACCTTC
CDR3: CASSQDSGVGYTF